Reported below is one T cell receptor beta chain. TCRdb re-called the 5' RACE reads and gives one entry per CDR3 protein, without DNA. This listing includes approximately 160,000 distinct CDR3 sequences. The CDR3 has 14 residues. CDR1 is MDHEN and CDR2 is SYDVKM in the germline V gene. This record belongs to a study of monozygotic twins with inflammatory bowel disease. What was sequenced was blood. The receptor was derived from a human donor with ulcerative colitis or Crohn's disease, or a healthy co-twin of an affected twin (not recorded which). The V gene is TRBV28, the J gene TRBJ2-7. CDR3 sequence reads: CASSTSGGPHEQYF.